The following is a T cell receptor beta chain sequence with its context. What it binds is not known. The sample belongs to a study of cytomegalovirus exposure and HLA in healthy donors. Study as a whole: A preliminary data release comprised 70 million to 95 million unique TCRs obtained from HLA-typed donors.

This CDR3 contains 13 residues. The germline V gene has CDR1 SEHNR and CDR2 FQNEAQ (reference sequence). The germline V and J ends were trimmed by 3 bases and 4 bases, with 9 bases remaining between them. Study-wide findings and caveats: The authors later found HLA-associated TCR beta chains more clonally expanded than equally common others.

A multiplex PCR was run with 60 Vbeta primers and 13 Jbeta primers. Produced via immunoSEQ multiplex PCR; TCRdb's table is partial and in-frame only. Among about 97,000 clones, over 70% were seen once, and the ten largest hold about 9.4%. The receptor comes from a man aged 50-60 years in good health and CMV-seronegative. Sequenced: PBMCs. The V gene is TRBV7-9, the J gene TRBJ1-1, with D possibly TRBD1 on 5 matching bases. Written as DNA, the CDR3 is TGTGCCAGCAGCTTGCAGGGAGGCACTGAAGCTTTCTTT. This translates into CASSLQGGTEAFF.